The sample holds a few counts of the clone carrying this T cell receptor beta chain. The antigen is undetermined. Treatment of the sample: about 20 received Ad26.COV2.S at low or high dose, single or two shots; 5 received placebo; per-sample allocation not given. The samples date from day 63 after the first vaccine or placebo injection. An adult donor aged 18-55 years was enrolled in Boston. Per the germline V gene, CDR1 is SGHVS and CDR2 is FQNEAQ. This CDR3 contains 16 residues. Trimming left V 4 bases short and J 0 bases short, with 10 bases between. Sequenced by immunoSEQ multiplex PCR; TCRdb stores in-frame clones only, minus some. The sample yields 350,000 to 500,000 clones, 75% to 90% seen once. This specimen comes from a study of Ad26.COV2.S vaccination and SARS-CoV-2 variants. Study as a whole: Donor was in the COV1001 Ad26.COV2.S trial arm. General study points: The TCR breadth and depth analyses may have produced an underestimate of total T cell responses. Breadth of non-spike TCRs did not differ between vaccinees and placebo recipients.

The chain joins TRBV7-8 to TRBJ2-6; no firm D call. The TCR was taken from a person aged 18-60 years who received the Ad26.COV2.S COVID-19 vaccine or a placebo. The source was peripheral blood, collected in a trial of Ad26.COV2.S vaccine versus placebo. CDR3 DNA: TGTGCCAGCAGCTCATCCGGAAGCTCTGGGGCCAACGTCCTGACTTTC. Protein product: CASSSSGSSGANVLTF.